This TCR beta chain comes out of a study of PD-1 blockade in mismatch repair-deficient tumors. Across the study: Patients had around twelve mismatch repair-deficient cancer types, all previously treated and progressing.

Assay: immunoSEQ multiplex PCR; the TCRdb copy retains only in-frame clones and omits some. The sample consists of more than 40,000 clones, roughly 78% of them appearing once. The TCR-sequenced patients were a few responders to pembrolizumab. In this sample, this clone turned up a few times. The antigen remains unidentified. Study-level results: Rapid post-treatment expansion, then contraction, generally preceding radiologic response, marked tumor-resident clones.

The origin of this receptor is an adult with mismatch repair-deficient cancer. Sequenced here: peripheral blood, sampled 4 weeks after starting pembrolizumab.

The CDR3 DNA reads TGTGCCTGGGGGACGGGGATCTCCACAGATACGCAGTATTTT. This translates into CAWGTGISTDTQYF. The chain has TRBV30 and TRBJ2-3, with D tentatively TRBD1 or TRBD2 (5 bases each). This CDR3 has 14 residues. Looked up from germline, CDR1 is GTSNPN and CDR2 is SVGIG (reference sequence). Trimming pared 5 bases from V and 2 bases from J, leaving 14 bases between.